The subject of this entry is one TCR beta chain. The antigen is undetermined. V was pared by 3 bases and J by 7 bases, with 15 bases between. Germline CDR1 reads SGHTA; CDR2 reads FQGNSA. The CDR3 runs 15 residues. PCR involved 60 Vbeta and 13 Jbeta primers. Clones were sequenced by immunoSEQ multiplex PCR, and TCRdb holds only the in-frame ones, with some missing. The sample holds 100,000 to 150,000 clones, around 82% seen once. The sample comes from a study of cytomegalovirus exposure and HLA in healthy donors. Study summary: Earlier work reported roughly 120 million unique TCR beta sequences from 180 million or so T cells.

Whole-study findings and limits: TRBV6-2, TRBV6-3 and other indistinguishable V segments were excluded.

This TCR came from a man aged 25 to 40 in good health and CMV-seropositive. The sample consisted of PBMCs. V gene TRBV7-2 combines with J gene TRBJ1-4; no definite D call. CDR3 nucleotides: TGTGCCAGCAGCTTCGTGGGCTCTAAGATTGAAAAACTGTTTTTT. It is translated as CASSFVGSKIEKLFF.